There are a few counts of the clone carrying this T cell receptor beta chain. Its antigen is currently unknown. Germline CDR1 reads MNHEY; CDR2 reads SMNVEV (reference sequence). The CDR3 has 17 amino acids. V shed 3 bases and J 1 base; nucleotides not matched to a gene: 6. This record comes from a study of cytomegalovirus exposure and HLA in healthy donors. General study findings and limits: Among TCR beta chains, those listed as cytomegalovirus-associated numbered some 170.

This PCR relied on a set of 60 Vbeta primers and 13 Jbeta primers. Sequencing used immunoSEQ multiplex PCR; TCRdb keeps in-frame clones, though not all of them. The table has about 80,000 clones, under 70% seen once; the top ten hold around 7%. The chain has TRBV27 and TRBJ1-5, with 10 nucleotides matching TRBD1. Sample: PBMCs. The source is a woman in her forties or fifties in good health and CMV-seropositive. The CDR3 reads CASSFPTGGMSNQPQHF. CDR3 nucleotide sequence: TGTGCCAGCAGTTTCCCGACAGGGGGCATGAGCAATCAGCCCCAGCATTTT.